Sequencing of this T cell receptor (beta chain) was carried out in a study of blood T cell repertoires in COVID-19. Here immunoSEQ multiplex PCR was the method, and the copy in TCRdb shows in-frame clones only, minus some. Of 150,000 to 200,000 clones in the sample, roughly nine tenths were seen once. Germline V lookup: CDR1 LGHDT, CDR2 YNNKEL (reference sequence). V dropped 4 bases and J dropped 3; count of bases not matched to a gene: 9. The CDR3 length is 15 residues. Sequencing was carried out using peripheral blood. The TCR originated in a woman aged 70-85 years with acute or convalescent COVID-19. The chain employs TRBV3-1 (or the pseudogene TRBV3-2) and TRBJ2-7, with TRBD2 matching over 7 bases. CDR3: CASSRVGTTNYEQYF. CDR3 in DNA: TGTGCCAGCAGCCGCGTCGGGACTACTAACTACGAGCAGTACTTC.